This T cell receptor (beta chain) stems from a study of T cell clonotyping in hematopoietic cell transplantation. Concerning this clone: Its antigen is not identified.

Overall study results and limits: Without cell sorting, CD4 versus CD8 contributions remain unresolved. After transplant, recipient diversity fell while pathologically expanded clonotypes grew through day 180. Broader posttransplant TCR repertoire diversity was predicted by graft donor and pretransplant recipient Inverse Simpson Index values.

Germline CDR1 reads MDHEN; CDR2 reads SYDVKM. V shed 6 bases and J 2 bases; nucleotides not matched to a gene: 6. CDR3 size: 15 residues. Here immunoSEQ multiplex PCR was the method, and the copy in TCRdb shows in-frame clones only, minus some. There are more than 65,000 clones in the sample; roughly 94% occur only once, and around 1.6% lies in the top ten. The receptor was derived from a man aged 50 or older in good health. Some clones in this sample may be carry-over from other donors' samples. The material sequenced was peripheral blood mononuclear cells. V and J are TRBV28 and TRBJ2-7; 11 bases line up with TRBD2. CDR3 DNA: TGTGCCAGCAGCCCAGGGACTAGCGGTACCTACGAGCAGTACTTC. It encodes CASSPGTSGTYEQYF.